This is a list of T cell receptor beta chains from one sample in a study of T-cell memory formation after mild COVID-19. TCRdb reanalysed the 5' RACE reads using MiXCR and keeps one entry per CDR3 protein. Here the sample spans more than 150,000 distinct CDR3 sequences, 11% being singletons. Sequencing was done on a sample of PBMCs or a T cell subset sorted from them (not recorded which). Source of these receptors: a young man who had mild COVID-19 (a few samples of this study predate the infection). Cell type and time point are not known. Both conserved end residues are part of each CDR3. Each record gives: D gene, clone size, V gene, CDR3 length, J gene, CDR3 DNA, CDR3 protein. The D gene is left open where the match is weak. The size entry is marked missing in some rows and otherwise reads once, few, many or a size class.

TRBD1	few	TRBV7-3	13	TRBJ1-2	TGTGCCAGCAGCCTTAACAGGGGGGATGGCTACACCTTC	CASSLNRGDGYTF
NA	many	TRBV10-3	13	TRBJ1-1	TGTGCCAGTAATGACAACCTGAACACTGAAGCTTTCTTT	CASNDNLNTEAFF
TRBD2	NA	TRBV19	16	TRBJ2-1	TGTGCCAGTAGTCGCGCCAGTCCGACTAGCGGGCTTGAGCAGTTCTTC	CASSRASPTSGLEQFF
TRBD2	NA	TRBV5-1	16	TRBJ2-1	TGCGCCAGCAGCTTGGACGGGACTAGCGAGTACAATGAGCAGTTCTTC	CASSLDGTSEYNEQFF
NA	few	TRBV14	18	TRBJ2-2	TGTGCCAGCAGCTACATATTGACGGAGACCTTAAACACCGGGGAGCTGTTTTTT	CASSYILTETLNTGELFF
NA	few	TRBV29-1	13	TRBJ1-2	TGCAGCGTTGTTTATCCAGGCCTCTATGGCTACACCTTC	CSVVYPGLYGYTF
NA	NA	TRBV11-2	14	TRBJ1-5	TGTGCCAGCAGCTCGGTCCCGGGCAATCAGCCCCAGCATTTT	CASSSVPGNQPQHF
TRBD1	many	TRBV4-1	18	TRBJ1-2	TGCGCCAGCAGGGCAGGAGTCTGGGACAGGTTCTCGAGCTATGGCTACACCTTC	CASRAGVWDRFSSYGYTF
NA	many	TRBV20-1	13	TRBJ2-3	TGCAGTGCTAGAGACCCGGGGCCAGATACGCAGTATTTT	CSARDPGPDTQYF
NA	few	TRBV28	13	TRBJ1-2	TGTGCCAGCAGTTTATGGTCCGGGGATGGCTACACCTTC	CASSLWSGDGYTF
TRBD1	many	TRBV7-9	15	TRBJ1-4	TGTGCCAGCAGCGGTACCGGGACAGGGTACGAAAAACTGTTTTTT	CASSGTGTGYEKLFF
NA	NA	TRBV4-3	15	TRBJ2-2	TGCGCCAGCAGCGGGCGGGCGGGTGCGACCGGGGAGCTGTTTTTT	CASSGRAGATGELFF
TRBD1	NA	TRBV20-1	13	TRBJ1-4	TGCAGTGCTAACAGGGGGCGAGGTGAAAAACTGTTTTTT	CSANRGRGEKLFF
NA	many	TRBV5-1	13	TRBJ2-1	TGCGCCAGCAGCTTGGACCCGAACAATGAGCAGTTCTTC	CASSLDPNNEQFF
NA	few	TRBV12-3/TRBV12-4	13	TRBJ1-1	TGTGCCAGCAGTATGACGGGGGACACTGAAGCTTTCTTT	CASSMTGDTEAFF
TRBD2	few	TRBV4-1	16	TRBJ2-2	TGCGCCAGCAGCCCAAGACTAGCGGGGGGTTCCGGGGAGCTGTTTTTT	CASSPRLAGGSGELFF
NA	NA	TRBV5-1	16	TRBJ2-5	TGCGCCAGCAGCTTGTTCGGGGACGGAAACCAAGAGACCCAGTACTTC	CASSLFGDGNQETQYF
NA	NA	TRBV7-2	15	TRBJ2-3	TGTGCCAGCCGACTGGACCGGTCGGCCACAGATACGCAGTATTTT	CASRLDRSATDTQYF
NA	NA	TRBV5-1	15	TRBJ2-3	TGCGCCAGCAGCTTGGGACACTCCAGCACAGATACGCAGTATTTT	CASSLGHSSTDTQYF
NA	NA	TRBV10-3	13	TRBJ1-1	TGTGCCATCAGTGGAAGGGGTCTCACTGAAGCTTTCTTT	CAISGRGLTEAFF
NA	few	TRBV7-2	13	TRBJ1-5	TGTGCCAGCAGTTCAAAGGTGGGACAGCCCCAGCATTTT	CASSSKVGQPQHF
NA	NA	TRBV6-5	14	TRBJ1-2	TGTGCCAGCAGTTACAGAGGCAGAAGTACTGGCTACACCTTC	CASSYRGRSTGYTF
NA	few	TRBV20-1	12	TRBJ2-3	TGCAGTGCTAGCAGGGGATCAGATACGCAGTATTTT	CSASRGSDTQYF
NA	NA	TRBV3-1	15	TRBJ1-5	TGTGCCAGCAGCCAAGGAATTGCGAGCAATCAGCCCCAGCATTTT	CASSQGIASNQPQHF
TRBD2	few	TRBV30	13	TRBJ2-7	TGTGCCTGGAGTACGGGGGGACCCTACGAGCAGTACTTC	CAWSTGGPYEQYF
NA	many	TRBV25-1	15	TRBJ2-5	TGTGCCAGCAGTGAATCCGGGCGGATGGGGGAGACCCAGTACTTC	CASSESGRMGETQYF
NA	NA	TRBV4-3	16	TRBJ2-2	TGCGCCAGCAGCCAGGATTCGAGGGGGAACACCGGGGAGCTGTTTTTT	CASSQDSRGNTGELFF
NA	few	TRBV20-1	12	TRBJ1-2	TGCAGTGCTAGACTAGACGGCTATGGCTACACCTTC	CSARLDGYGYTF
NA	few	TRBV6-5	14	TRBJ2-2	TGTGCCAGCAGTTACTGGTCGAACACCGGGGAGCTGTTTTTT	CASSYWSNTGELFF
NA	many	TRBV4-1	14	TRBJ2-2	TGCGCCAGCGGGTCGAGCCTGGGCCCCGGGGAGCTGTTTTTT	CASGSSLGPGELFF
NA	NA	TRBV4-2	15	TRBJ2-2	TGTGCCAGCAGCCAAGGTGATCGGGACACACGTAGGCTGTTTTTT	CASSQGDRDTRRLFF
TRBD1	few	TRBV5-5	15	TRBJ1-3	TGTGCCAGCAGCGGACGGACAGGGGCAGGAAACACCATATATTTT	CASSGRTGAGNTIYF
NA	NA	TRBV28	12	TRBJ1-1	TGTGCCAGCAGACCCGGGAGCCGTGAAGCTTTCTTT	CASRPGSREAFF
NA	few	TRBV28	16	TRBJ1-1	TGTGCCAGCAGTTTACTCGGAATAGGGGTGAACACTGAAGCTTTCTTT	CASSLLGIGVNTEAFF
TRBD2	NA	TRBV7-2	17	TRBJ2-1	TGTGCCAGCAGCCGACCTTCTCTAGCGGGGGGCCACAATGAGCAGTTCTTC	CASSRPSLAGGHNEQFF
TRBD1	many	TRBV20-1	14	TRBJ1-1	TGCAGTGCTAGGCCAGGGGGGATCAACACTGAAGCTTTCTTT	CSARPGGINTEAFF
NA	many	TRBV5-5	16	TRBJ1-5	TGTGCCAGCAGCTTGATTGTGGCAGCTCGAGGGCAGCCCCAGCATTTT	CASSLIVAARGQPQHF
TRBD1	few	TRBV20-1	14	TRBJ2-4	TGCAGTGCTAGAAGGGTGGACAGGGAAAACATTCAGTACTTC	CSARRVDRENIQYF
TRBD1	NA	TRBV7-2	14	TRBJ2-7	TGTGCCAGCAGGTTGGGACAGCAATCTTACGAGCAGTACTTC	CASRLGQQSYEQYF
NA	few	TRBV12-3/TRBV12-4	14	TRBJ2-1	TGTGCCAGCAGGGTGGAGGCAACAAGGGATGAGCAGTTCTTC	CASRVEATRDEQFF
TRBD2	many	TRBV12-3/TRBV12-4	16	TRBJ2-3	TGTGCCAGCAGCTCCCGGACTAGCGGGGGGCGGGGTACGCAGTATTTT	CASSSRTSGGRGTQYF